This T cell receptor (beta chain) emerged from a study of blood T cell repertoires in COVID-19. On the study more broadly: From T cells, B-cell-depleted T cells, or PBMCs came the material, which was cDNA or gDNA.

This table comes from immunoSEQ multiplex PCR, and its TCRdb copy is limited to in-frame clones, with some not included. Of some 200,000 clones listed, under 90% are singletons. This CDR3 comprises 12 residues. Trimming cost V 6 bases and J 4 bases, with 7 bases left between them. Germline V gene data show CDR1 as MDHEN and CDR2 as SYDVKM. Researchers sorted participants into cohorts using their self-reported clinical history. Exposed participants encountered a COVID-19 case during the 2 weeks preceding study entry. This rearrangement joins TRBV28 to TRBJ1-5, with no clear D. Sequencing used PBMCs or T cells enriched from blood (not recorded which). The sequence was collected from a woman aged 45-60 years who had been exposed to COVID-19. CDR3: CASRVGNQPQHF. CDR3 nucleotides: TGTGCCAGCAGGGTCGGGAATCAGCCCCAGCATTTT.